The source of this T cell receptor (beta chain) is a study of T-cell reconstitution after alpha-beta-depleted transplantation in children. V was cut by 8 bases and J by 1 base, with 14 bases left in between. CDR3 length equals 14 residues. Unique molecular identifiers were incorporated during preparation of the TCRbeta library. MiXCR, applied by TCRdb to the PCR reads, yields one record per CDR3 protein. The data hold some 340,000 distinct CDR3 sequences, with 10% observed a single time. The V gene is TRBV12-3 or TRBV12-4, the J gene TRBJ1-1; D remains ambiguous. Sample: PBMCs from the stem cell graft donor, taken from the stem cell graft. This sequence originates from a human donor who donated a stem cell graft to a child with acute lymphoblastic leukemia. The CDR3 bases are TGTGCCAGCCACCCCCTCCCGTCGAACACTGAAGCTTTCTTT. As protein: CASHPLPSNTEAFF.